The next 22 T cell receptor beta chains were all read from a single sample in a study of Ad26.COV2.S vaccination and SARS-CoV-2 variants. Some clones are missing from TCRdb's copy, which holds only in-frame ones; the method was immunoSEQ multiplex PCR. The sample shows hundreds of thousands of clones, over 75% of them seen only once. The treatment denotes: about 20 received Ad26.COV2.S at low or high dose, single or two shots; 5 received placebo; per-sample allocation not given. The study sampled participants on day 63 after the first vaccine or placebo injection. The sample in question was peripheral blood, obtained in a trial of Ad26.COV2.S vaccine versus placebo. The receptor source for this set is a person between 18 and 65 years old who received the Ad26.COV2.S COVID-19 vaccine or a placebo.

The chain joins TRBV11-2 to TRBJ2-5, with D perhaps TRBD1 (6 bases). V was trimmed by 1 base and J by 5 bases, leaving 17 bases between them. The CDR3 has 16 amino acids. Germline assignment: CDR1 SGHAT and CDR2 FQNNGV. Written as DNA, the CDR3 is TGTGCCAGCAGCTTAGTTGCAGGGGCCGCCGGGGAGACCCAGTACTTC. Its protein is CASSLVAGAAGETQYF.

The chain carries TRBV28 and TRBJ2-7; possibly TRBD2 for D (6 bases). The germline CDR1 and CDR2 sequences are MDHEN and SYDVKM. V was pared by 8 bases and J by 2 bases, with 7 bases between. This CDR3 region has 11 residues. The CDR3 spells CASGGTYEQYF. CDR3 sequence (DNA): TGTGCCAGCGGAGGGACCTACGAGCAGTACTTC.

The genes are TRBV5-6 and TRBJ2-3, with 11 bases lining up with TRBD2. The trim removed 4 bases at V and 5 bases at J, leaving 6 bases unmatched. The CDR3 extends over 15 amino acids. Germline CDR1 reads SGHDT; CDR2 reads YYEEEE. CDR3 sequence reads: CASSVAGGRLDTQYF. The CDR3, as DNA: TGTGCCAGCAGCGTAGCGGGGGGGCGTTTAGATACGCAGTATTTT.

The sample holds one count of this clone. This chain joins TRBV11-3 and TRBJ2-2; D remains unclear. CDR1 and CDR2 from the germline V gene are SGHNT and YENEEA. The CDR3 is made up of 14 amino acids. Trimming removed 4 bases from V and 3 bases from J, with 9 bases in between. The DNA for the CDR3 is TGTGCCAGCAGCTCCGTACGGTACACCGGGGAGCTGTTTTTT. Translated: CASSSVRYTGELFF.

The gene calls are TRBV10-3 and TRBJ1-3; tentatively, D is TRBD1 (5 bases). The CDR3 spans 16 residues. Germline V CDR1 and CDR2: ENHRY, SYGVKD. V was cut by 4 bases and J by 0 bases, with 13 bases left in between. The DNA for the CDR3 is TGTGCCATCAGTGCCAGGGAGGGAGGCTCTGGAAACACCATATATTTT. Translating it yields CAISAREGGSGNTIYF.

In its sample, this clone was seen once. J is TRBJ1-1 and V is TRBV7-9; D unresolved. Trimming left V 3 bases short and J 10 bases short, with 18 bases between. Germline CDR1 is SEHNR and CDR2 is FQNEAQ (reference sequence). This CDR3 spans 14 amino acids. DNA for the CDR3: TGTGCCAGCAGCTTTGATGTCCGGGGATTCGTAGCTTTCTTT. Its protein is CASSFDVRGFVAFF.

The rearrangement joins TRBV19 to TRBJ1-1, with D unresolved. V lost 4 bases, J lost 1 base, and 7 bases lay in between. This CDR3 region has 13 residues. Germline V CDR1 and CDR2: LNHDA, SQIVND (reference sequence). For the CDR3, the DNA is TGTGCCAGTAGTACTCGGGGGAACACTGAAGCTTTCTTT. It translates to CASSTRGNTEAFF. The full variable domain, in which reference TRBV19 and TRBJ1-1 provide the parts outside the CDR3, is DGGITQSPKYLFRKEGQNVTLSCEQNLNHDAMYWYRQDPGQGLRLIYYSQIVNDFQKGDIAEGYSVSREKKESFPLTVTSAQKNPTAFYLCASSTRGNTEAFFGQGTRLTVV.

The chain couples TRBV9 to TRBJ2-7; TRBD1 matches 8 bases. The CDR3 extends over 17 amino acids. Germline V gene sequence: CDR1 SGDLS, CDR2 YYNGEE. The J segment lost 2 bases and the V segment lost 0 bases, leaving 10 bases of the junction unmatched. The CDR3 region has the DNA TGTGCCAGCAGCGTAGGCCAGACAGGGGTCCATCCCTACGAGCAGTACTTC. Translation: CASSVGQTGVHPYEQYF.

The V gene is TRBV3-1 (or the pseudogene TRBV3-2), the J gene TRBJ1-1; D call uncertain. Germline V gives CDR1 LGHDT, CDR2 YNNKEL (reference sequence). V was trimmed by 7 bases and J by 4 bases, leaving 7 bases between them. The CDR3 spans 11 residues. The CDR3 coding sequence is TGTGCCAGCACCGGCGGCACTGAAGCTTTCTTT. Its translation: CASTGGTEAFF.

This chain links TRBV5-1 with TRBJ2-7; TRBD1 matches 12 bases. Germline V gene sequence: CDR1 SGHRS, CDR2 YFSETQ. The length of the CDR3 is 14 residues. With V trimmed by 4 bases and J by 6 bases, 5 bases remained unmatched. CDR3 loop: CASSGRGQGAEQYF. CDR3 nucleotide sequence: TGCGCCAGCAGCGGGAGGGGACAGGGGGCCGAGCAGTACTTC.

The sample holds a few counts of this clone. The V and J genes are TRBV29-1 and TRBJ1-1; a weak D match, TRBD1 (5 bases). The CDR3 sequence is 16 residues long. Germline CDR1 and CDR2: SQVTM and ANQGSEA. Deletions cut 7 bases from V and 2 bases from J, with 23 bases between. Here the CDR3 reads CSAAGPARRGNTEAFF. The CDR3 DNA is TGCAGCGCCGCGGGACCGGCCCGCCGGGGAAACACTGAAGCTTTCTTT.

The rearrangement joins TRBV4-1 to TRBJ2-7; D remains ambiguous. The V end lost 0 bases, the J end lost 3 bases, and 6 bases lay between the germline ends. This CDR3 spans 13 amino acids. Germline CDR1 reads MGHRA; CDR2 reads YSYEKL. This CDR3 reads CASSQDWNYEQYF. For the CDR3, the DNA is TGCGCCAGCAGCCAAGATTGGAACTACGAGCAGTACTTC.

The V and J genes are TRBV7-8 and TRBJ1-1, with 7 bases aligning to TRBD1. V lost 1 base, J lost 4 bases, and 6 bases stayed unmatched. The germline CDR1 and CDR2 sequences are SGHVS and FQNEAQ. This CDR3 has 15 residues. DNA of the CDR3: TGTGCCAGCAGCTTAGAAAGGGGGCCGAGCACTGAAGCTTTCTTT. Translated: CASSLERGPSTEAFF. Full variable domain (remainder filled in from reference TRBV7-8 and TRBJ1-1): GAGVSQSPRYKVAKRGQDVALRCDPISGHVSLFWYQQALGQGPEFLTYFQNEAQLDKSGLPSDRFFAERPEGSVSTLKIQRTQQEDSAVYLCASSLERGPSTEAFFGQGTRLTVV.

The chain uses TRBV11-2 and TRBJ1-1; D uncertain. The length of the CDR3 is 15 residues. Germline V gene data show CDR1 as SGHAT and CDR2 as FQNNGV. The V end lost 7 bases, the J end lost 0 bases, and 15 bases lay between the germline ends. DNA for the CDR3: TGTGCCAGCACCCCGACCGGTGGAGTGAACACTGAAGCTTTCTTT. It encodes CASTPTGGVNTEAFF.

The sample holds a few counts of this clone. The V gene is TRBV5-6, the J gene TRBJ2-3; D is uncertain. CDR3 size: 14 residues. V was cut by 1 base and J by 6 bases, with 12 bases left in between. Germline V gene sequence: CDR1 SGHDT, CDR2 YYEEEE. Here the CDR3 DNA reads TGTGCCAGCAGCTTGAAGCTGCTCCCGGATACGCAGTATTTT. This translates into CASSLKLLPDTQYF.

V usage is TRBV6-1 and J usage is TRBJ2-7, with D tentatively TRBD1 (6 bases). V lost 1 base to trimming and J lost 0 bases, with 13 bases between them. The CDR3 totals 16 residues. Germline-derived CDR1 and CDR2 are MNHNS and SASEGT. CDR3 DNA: TGTGCCAGCAGTGAAGTAAGTGACAGGACCTCCTACGAGCAGTACTTC. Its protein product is CASSEVSDRTSYEQYF.

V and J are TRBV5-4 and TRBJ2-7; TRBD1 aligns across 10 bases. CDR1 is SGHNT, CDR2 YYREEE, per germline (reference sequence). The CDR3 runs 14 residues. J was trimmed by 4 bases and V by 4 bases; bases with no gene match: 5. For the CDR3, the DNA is TGTGCCAGCAGCGGCCGGGACAGGGGATACGAGCAGTACTTC. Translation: CASSGRDRGYEQYF.

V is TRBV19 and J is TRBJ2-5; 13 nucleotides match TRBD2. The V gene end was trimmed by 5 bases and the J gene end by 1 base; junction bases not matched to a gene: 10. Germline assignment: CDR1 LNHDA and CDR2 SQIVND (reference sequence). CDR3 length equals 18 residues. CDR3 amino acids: CASSLGTSGVTRQETQYF. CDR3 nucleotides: TGTGCCAGTAGTCTCGGGACTAGCGGGGTGACTCGCCAAGAGACCCAGTACTTC.

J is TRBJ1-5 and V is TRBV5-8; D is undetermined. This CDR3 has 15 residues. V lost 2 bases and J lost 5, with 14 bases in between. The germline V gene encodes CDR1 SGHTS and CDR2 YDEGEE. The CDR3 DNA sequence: TGTGCCAGCAGCTTTCCATCAGCCGGGCATCAGCCCCAGCATTTT. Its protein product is CASSFPSAGHQPQHF.

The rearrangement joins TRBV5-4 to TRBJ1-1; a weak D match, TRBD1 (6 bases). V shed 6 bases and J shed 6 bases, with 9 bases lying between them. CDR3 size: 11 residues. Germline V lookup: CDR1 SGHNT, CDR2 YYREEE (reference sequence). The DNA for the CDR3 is TGTGCCAGCACCCAGGGGCCTGAAGCTTTCTTT. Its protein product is CASTQGPEAFF.

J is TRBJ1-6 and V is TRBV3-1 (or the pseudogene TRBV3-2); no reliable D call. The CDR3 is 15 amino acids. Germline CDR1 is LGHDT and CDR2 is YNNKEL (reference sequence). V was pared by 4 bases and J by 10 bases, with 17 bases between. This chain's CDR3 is CASSPQVAGESPLHF. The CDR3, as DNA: TGTGCCAGCAGCCCCCAAGTCGCAGGCGAGTCACCCCTCCACTTT.

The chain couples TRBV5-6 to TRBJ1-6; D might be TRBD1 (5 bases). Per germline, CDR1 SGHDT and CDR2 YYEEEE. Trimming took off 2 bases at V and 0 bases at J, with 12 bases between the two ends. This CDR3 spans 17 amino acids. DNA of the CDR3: TGTGCCAGCAGCTTTTGGGACCGAAACTCCTATAATTCACCCCTCCACTTT. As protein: CASSFWDRNSYNSPLHF.